Listed below are T cell receptor beta chains from one sample, sequenced in a study of cytomegalovirus exposure and HLA in healthy donors. TCRdb keeps only in-frame clones here, not all; method: immunoSEQ multiplex PCR. Among 150,000 to 200,000 clones listed, 60% to 80% were seen once. Sequencing was done on a sample of PBMCs. The receptors shown here come from a man aged 45-65 years in good health and CMV-seropositive. The CDR3 runs from the conserved cysteine through the conserved F or W. A D gene is named only where the DNA matches it firmly. Where a row states a size, it is once, few, many or the class of an expanded clone; other rows omit it.

j_call: TRBJ1-5
clone_size: NA
v_call: TRBV10-3
d_call: NA
cdr3_nt: TGTGCCATCAGTGGGACAGATAGCAATCAGCCCCAGCATTTT
cdr3_aa: CAISGTDSNQPQHF

j_call: TRBJ1-2
clone_size: NA
v_call: TRBV6-5
d_call: TRBD1
cdr3_nt: TGTGCCAGCAGTTTTCGAAGGGGGCTCGGCTACACCTTC
cdr3_aa: CASSFRRGLGYTF

j_call: TRBJ2-5
clone_size: NA
v_call: TRBV5-1
d_call: NA
cdr3_nt: TGCGCCAGCAGCCCCAAATTAGACATCATGGCGACCCAGTACTTC
cdr3_aa: CASSPKLDIMATQYF

j_call: TRBJ1-3
clone_size: few
v_call: TRBV10-1
d_call: NA
cdr3_nt: TGCGCCAGCAGTGGGGACATCTCTGGAAACACCATATATTTT
cdr3_aa: CASSGDISGNTIYF

j_call: TRBJ2-5
clone_size: NA
v_call: TRBV9
d_call: NA
cdr3_nt: TGTGCCAGCAGCATAGGGGGATCGCAGGGGGGAATCGGAGAGACCCAGTACTTC
cdr3_aa: CASSIGGSQGGIGETQYF

j_call: TRBJ2-3
clone_size: NA
v_call: TRBV29-1
d_call: TRBD1
cdr3_nt: TGCAGCGTTTGGGGACAGGGGGTGGCAGATACGCAGTATTTT
cdr3_aa: CSVWGQGVADTQYF

j_call: TRBJ1-5
clone_size: NA
v_call: TRBV6-4
d_call: NA
cdr3_nt: TGTGCCAGCAGTCCCTCCCCGGGAAGTGGTCAGCCCCAGCATTTT
cdr3_aa: CASSPSPGSGQPQHF

j_call: TRBJ2-3
clone_size: NA
v_call: TRBV6-5
d_call: NA
cdr3_nt: TGTGCCAGCAGTTATTCTAGCACAGATACGCAGTATTTT
cdr3_aa: CASSYSSTDTQYF

j_call: TRBJ2-5
clone_size: few
v_call: TRBV6-1
d_call: NA
cdr3_nt: TGTGCCAGCACCCGTTGGGCGAAAGAGACCCAGTACTTC
cdr3_aa: CASTRWAKETQYF

j_call: TRBJ2-3
clone_size: NA
v_call: TRBV7-2
d_call: NA
cdr3_nt: TGTGCCAGCAGCCAAGTATCGACGGGGGGCGGCACAGATACGCAGTATTTT
cdr3_aa: CASSQVSTGGGTDTQYF

j_call: TRBJ2-2
clone_size: NA
v_call: TRBV30
d_call: TRBD2
cdr3_nt: TGTGCCTGGAGTGGACTAGCGGGCACCGGGGAGCTGTTTTTT
cdr3_aa: CAWSGLAGTGELFF

j_call: TRBJ1-1
clone_size: NA
v_call: TRBV7-9
d_call: NA
cdr3_nt: TGTGCCAGCAGCTTAGGGGTTGGGAGAGGCACTGAAGCTTTCTTT
cdr3_aa: CASSLGVGRGTEAFF

j_call: TRBJ2-5
clone_size: few
v_call: TRBV27
d_call: TRBD1
cdr3_nt: TGTGCCAGCGGCCAGGGGACAGGGGGAGCAGAGACCCAGTACTTC
cdr3_aa: CASGQGTGGAETQYF

j_call: TRBJ2-7
clone_size: NA
v_call: TRBV19
d_call: NA
cdr3_nt: TGTGCCAGTAGTTTGGTCTCAGGGTTAGACGAGCAGTACTTC
cdr3_aa: CASSLVSGLDEQYF

j_call: TRBJ2-7
clone_size: NA
v_call: TRBV5-6
d_call: NA
cdr3_nt: TGTGCCAGCAGCCTGGGACACCCGACCTACGAGCAGTACTTC
cdr3_aa: CASSLGHPTYEQYF

j_call: TRBJ2-2
clone_size: NA
v_call: TRBV13
d_call: TRBD1
cdr3_nt: TGTGCCAGCAGCTTCCCCTCCGAGACAGGGGACACCGGGGAGCTGTTTTTT
cdr3_aa: CASSFPSETGDTGELFF

j_call: TRBJ1-1
clone_size: NA
v_call: TRBV7-3
d_call: NA
cdr3_nt: TGTGCCAGCAGCGACACGGGGAGCACTGAAGCTTTCTTT
cdr3_aa: CASSDTGSTEAFF

j_call: TRBJ2-7
clone_size: NA
v_call: TRBV28
d_call: TRBD2
cdr3_nt: TGTGCCAGCAGCCCCGGGGGGTACGAGCAGTACTTC
cdr3_aa: CASSPGGYEQYF

j_call: TRBJ1-2
clone_size: few
v_call: TRBV28
d_call: NA
cdr3_nt: TGTGCCAGCAGTGCGATCAATTCCCAGGGCCTCCATGGCTACACCTTC
cdr3_aa: CASSAINSQGLHGYTF

j_call: TRBJ2-2
clone_size: NA
v_call: TRBV7-9
d_call: NA
cdr3_nt: TGTGCCAGCAGGGAGGGATTCTCCTCTCTGAACACCGGGGAGCTGTTTTTT
cdr3_aa: CASREGFSSLNTGELFF

j_call: TRBJ1-1
clone_size: NA
v_call: TRBV7-9
d_call: NA
cdr3_nt: TGTGGAACGGGGATCATGAACACTGAAGCTTTCTTT
cdr3_aa: CGTGIMNTEAFF

j_call: TRBJ2-1
clone_size: few
v_call: TRBV7-8
d_call: TRBD2
cdr3_nt: TGTGTCAGCAGCTTAGGCGGGAGCGGGGGCCGCTCCTACAATGAGCAGTTCTTC
cdr3_aa: CVSSLGGSGGRSYNEQFF

j_call: TRBJ2-3
clone_size: NA
v_call: TRBV28
d_call: NA
cdr3_nt: TGTGCCAGCAGCCTTCGCGGGGACACAGATACGCAGTATTTT
cdr3_aa: CASSLRGDTDTQYF

j_call: TRBJ1-1
clone_size: NA
v_call: TRBV29-1
d_call: NA
cdr3_nt: TGCAGCGTTGCTAAACAGGGTGTCGACACTGAAGCTTTCTTT
cdr3_aa: CSVAKQGVDTEAFF

j_call: TRBJ1-5
clone_size: NA
v_call: TRBV6-1
d_call: NA
cdr3_nt: TGTGCCAGCAAGTTTCAGGGGCGTCCCGATCAGCCCCAGCATTTT
cdr3_aa: CASKFQGRPDQPQHF

j_call: TRBJ2-7
clone_size: NA
v_call: TRBV30
d_call: TRBD2
cdr3_nt: TGTGCCTGGACTAGCGGGGGAGCCTACGAGCAGTACTTC
cdr3_aa: CAWTSGGAYEQYF

j_call: TRBJ2-5
clone_size: NA
v_call: TRBV28
d_call: NA
cdr3_nt: TGTGCCAGCAGTCTCCTGGGGGCGGGTGAAGAGACCCAGTACTTC
cdr3_aa: CASSLLGAGEETQYF

j_call: TRBJ2-7
clone_size: NA
v_call: TRBV21-1
d_call: NA
cdr3_nt: TGTGCCAGCAACCGGCGGAAGTCCGACGAGCAGTACTTC
cdr3_aa: CASNRRKSDEQYF

j_call: TRBJ1-2
clone_size: NA
v_call: TRBV7-2
d_call: TRBD1
cdr3_nt: TGTGCCAGCAGCCCTCAGGTGCGGGACAGGCAGAATGGCTACACCTTC
cdr3_aa: CASSPQVRDRQNGYTF

j_call: TRBJ1-2
clone_size: NA
v_call: TRBV28
d_call: NA
cdr3_nt: TGTGCCAGCAGCGTCCAGGGTGGCTATGGCTACACCTTC
cdr3_aa: CASSVQGGYGYTF

j_call: TRBJ2-7
clone_size: NA
v_call: TRBV5-6
d_call: NA
cdr3_nt: TGTGCCAGCAGCTTGGGAGGGGGGGGCAGGGGGCCTTACGAGCAGTACTTC
cdr3_aa: CASSLGGGGRGPYEQYF

j_call: TRBJ2-2
clone_size: NA
v_call: TRBV5-1
d_call: TRBD1
cdr3_nt: TGCGCCAGCAGCTCGACAGGGACGAGCACCGGGGAGCTGTTTTTT
cdr3_aa: CASSSTGTSTGELFF

j_call: TRBJ1-5
clone_size: once
v_call: TRBV14
d_call: NA
cdr3_nt: TGTGCCAGCAGCCAGGGGCCGGACCCCAATCAGCCCCAGCATTTT
cdr3_aa: CASSQGPDPNQPQHF

j_call: TRBJ2-1
clone_size: few
v_call: TRBV5-1
d_call: TRBD2
cdr3_nt: TGCGCCAGCAGCTTGGCCTACCCGGGACTAGCTCGTCCCGGGCAGTTCTTC
cdr3_aa: CASSLAYPGLARPGQFF

j_call: TRBJ2-3
clone_size: NA
v_call: TRBV7-3
d_call: TRBD2
cdr3_nt: TGTGCCAGCAGCCCTGGACTAGCGGGGGCCCCCGGCACAGATACGCAGTATTTT
cdr3_aa: CASSPGLAGAPGTDTQYF

j_call: TRBJ1-4
clone_size: NA
v_call: TRBV7-9
d_call: TRBD1
cdr3_nt: TGTGCCAGCGTTTCAGGGACAGTAACTGAAAAACTGTTTTTT
cdr3_aa: CASVSGTVTEKLFF

j_call: TRBJ2-3
clone_size: once
v_call: TRBV7-2
d_call: TRBD2
cdr3_nt: TGTGCCAGCAGCTTGAGGGGATCTAGCGGGGGGTCGGGTATGGATACGCAGTATTTT
cdr3_aa: CASSLRGSSGGSGMDTQYF

j_call: TRBJ1-6
clone_size: NA
v_call: TRBV30
d_call: TRBD1
cdr3_nt: TGTGCCTGGAGAGGACAGGGGGCGCGATCACCCCTCCACTTT
cdr3_aa: CAWRGQGARSPLHF

j_call: TRBJ2-5
clone_size: NA
v_call: TRBV6-5
d_call: TRBD1
cdr3_nt: TGTGCCAGTGACTCTCACAGGGGGCGCTGGGAGACCCAGTACTTC
cdr3_aa: CASDSHRGRWETQYF

j_call: TRBJ1-6
clone_size: few
v_call: TRBV7-9
d_call: NA
cdr3_nt: TGTTCCAGCAGCTTAGACTCTGGGGCTCGTTATAATTCACCCCTCCACTTT
cdr3_aa: CSSSLDSGARYNSPLHF

j_call: TRBJ1-1
clone_size: NA
v_call: TRBV5-6
d_call: NA
cdr3_nt: TGTGCCAGCAGCTTGTATACTGAAGCTTTCTTT
cdr3_aa: CASSLYTEAFF

j_call: TRBJ1-1
clone_size: NA
v_call: TRBV30
d_call: NA
cdr3_nt: TGTGCCTGGAGCGAAGACGGGTACACTGAAGCTTTCTTT
cdr3_aa: CAWSEDGYTEAFF

j_call: TRBJ1-4
clone_size: once
v_call: TRBV6-1
d_call: TRBD1
cdr3_nt: TGTGCCAGCAGTGGAAGTCCGGGACAGGGGGCAACTAATGAAAAACTGTTTTTT
cdr3_aa: CASSGSPGQGATNEKLFF

j_call: TRBJ2-3
clone_size: NA
v_call: TRBV7-2
d_call: TRBD1
cdr3_nt: TGTGCCAGCAGCTTATATCCCCCGGGACAGACCACAGATACGCAGTATTTT
cdr3_aa: CASSLYPPGQTTDTQYF

j_call: TRBJ1-2
clone_size: few
v_call: TRBV7-8
d_call: NA
cdr3_nt: TGTGCCAGCAGCTCGGACAGAGACTATGGCTACACCTTC
cdr3_aa: CASSSDRDYGYTF

j_call: TRBJ2-7
clone_size: few
v_call: TRBV9
d_call: NA
cdr3_nt: TGTGCCAGCAGCGCTTCCCCCATAACAGGGAACGAGCAGTACTTC
cdr3_aa: CASSASPITGNEQYF

j_call: TRBJ2-6
clone_size: NA
v_call: TRBV6-5
d_call: NA
cdr3_nt: TGTGCCAGCAGTTATGACATCTCTGGGGCCAACGTCCTGACTTTC
cdr3_aa: CASSYDISGANVLTF

j_call: TRBJ1-1
clone_size: NA
v_call: TRBV15
d_call: TRBD1
cdr3_nt: TGTGCCACCAGCAGAGATCCCCCGGACAGGGGGAACACTGAAGCTTTCTTT
cdr3_aa: CATSRDPPDRGNTEAFF